The 3 T cell receptor beta chains in this list originate from one sample, sequenced in a study of breast tumors, draining lymph nodes, adjacent tissues. TCRdb recomputed calls from the multiplex PCR reads with MiXCR, one row per CDR3 protein. The sample holds tens of thousands of distinct CDR3 sequences, approximately 20% seen once. Samples came from axillary lymph nodes draining the breast cancer. The specimen sequenced was axillary lymph node tissue. The source of these receptors is a female donor with breast cancer. Some clones in this sample may be carry-over from other donors' samples.

This clonotype was observed at least ten times. The gene calls are TRBV5-1 and TRBJ2-7; D is uncertain. CDR3 length: 14 amino acids. Deletions cut 5 bases from V and 0 bases from J, with 12 bases between. Germline CDR1 is SGHRS and CDR2 is YFSETQ. CDR3 region: CASRIGELSYEQYF. The CDR3 DNA follows: TGCGCCAGCAGGATCGGAGAGCTCTCCTACGAGCAGTACTTC.

This clonotype was detected many times. The chain uses TRBV10-3 and TRBJ2-6; TRBD1 is a possible D gene (6 bases). The CDR3 is 15 amino acids. Trimming took off 5 bases at V and 0 bases at J, with 8 bases between the two ends. From germline, CDR1 is ENHRY and CDR2 SYGVKD. This CDR3 is CAISTRGSGANVLTF. DNA for the CDR3: TGTGCCATCAGTACCAGGGGCTCTGGGGCCAACGTCCTGACTTTC.

This clonotype was recorded at least ten times. The rearrangement uses TRBV19 and TRBJ2-1, with a tentative D call TRBD1 (5 bases). V lost 3 bases and J 3 bases, leaving 12 bases between the germline ends. This CDR3 comprises 15 residues. Germline-derived CDR1 and CDR2 are LNHDA and SQIVND (reference sequence). CDR3 DNA sequence: TGTGCCAGTAGTATGGTGGGGCGGCACTACAATGAGCAGTTCTTC. Amino acids: CASSMVGRHYNEQFF.